This entry lists 27 T cell receptor beta chains sequenced from one sample in a study of Graves' ophthalmopathy and Graves' hyperthyroidism (dated by TCRdb to 2017 to 2018). TCRdb records Illumina HiSeq 2000 as the sequencer. TCR beta CDR3 regions were amplified from RNA transcripts for repertoire sequencing. The first round was an RT-PCR using HTBI primers with the Qiagen OneStep RT-PCR kit, and this first round was followed by a second-round multiplex PCR, then size selection and purification. The raw public reads went through TCRdb reprocessing: fastp at Q25, MiXCR clone calling, in-frame beta chains kept. Identical CDR3 proteins give one entry, which carries the most common genes and DNA. This sample gives 600,000 to 650,000 distinct CDR3 sequences in total; approximately 21% of them show up just once. The top ten constitute roughly 7.4% of the sample. Sequencing was performed on peripheral blood. The receptors were gathered from a woman younger than 35 with stable Graves' hyperthyroidism. Some clones in this sample may be carry-over from other donors' samples. Donor details come from another sample of the same person, matched by shared clones.

The sample holds many counts of this clonotype. This chain uses TRBV6-2 or TRBV6-3 with TRBJ1-2, with unresolved D. Trimming shortened V by 2 bases and J by 4 bases, and 11 bases separated the two germline ends. The germline gives CDR1 MNHEY, CDR2 SVGEGT. The CDR3 is 14 amino acids. The CDR3 nucleotides read TGTGCCAGCAGTTACAATCGAGGGTCCTATGGCTACACCTTC. This encodes CASSYNRGSYGYTF.

The chain uses TRBV5-1 and TRBJ2-5, with D unresolved. Trimming stripped 0 bases from V and 5 bases from J, with 11 bases between. The CDR3 runs 14 residues. Germline V gene lookup returns CDR1 SGHRS and CDR2 YFSETQ. CDR3: CASSLDLGLETQYF. In nucleotides, the CDR3 is TGCGCCAGCAGCTTGGATTTAGGGTTGGAGACCCAGTACTTC.

A note on this clonotype: The final CDR3 position lacks the conserved phenylalanine or tryptophan, pointing to a likely read error. The chain is built from TRBV5-4 and TRBJ2-7; possibly TRBD1 for D (6 bases). The CDR3 has 14 amino acids. V lost 4 bases and J 2 bases, leaving 13 bases between the germline ends. Germline V CDR1 and CDR2: SGHNT, YYREEE (reference sequence). The CDR3 DNA is TGTGCCAGCAGCCCCCGGGACACTACCTACGAGCAGTACCTC. It specifies CASSPRDTTYEQYL.

In its sample, this clonotype was seen many times. The rearrangement links TRBV29-1 to TRBJ2-2; 7 bases are shared with TRBD1. Per the germline V gene, CDR1 is SQVTM and CDR2 is ANQGSEA. The J segment lost 2 bases and the V segment lost 6 bases, leaving 6 bases of the junction unmatched. This CDR3 is built from 14 residues. Written as DNA, the CDR3 is TGCAGCGTGATCAGGGGGATTAACACCGGGGAGCTGTTTTTT. Translated: CSVIRGINTGELFF.

At least ten counts were recorded for this clonotype. This sequence joins TRBV5-1 and TRBJ1-1; D is unresolved. Per the germline V gene, CDR1 is SGHRS and CDR2 is YFSETQ. The CDR3 is 14 amino acids. Trimming cost V 4 bases and J 4 bases, with 14 bases left between them. CDR3 nucleotides: TGCGCCAGCAGCCCCGGGAACAAGGCCACTGAAGCTTTCTTT. It is translated as CASSPGNKATEAFF.

In this sample, this clonotype turned up a few times. This chain joins TRBV28 and TRBJ2-1; D is tentatively TRBD1 or TRBD2 (5 bases each). V lost 4 bases and J lost 3, with 13 bases in between. The CDR3 runs 15 residues. Germline assignment: CDR1 MDHEN and CDR2 SYDVKM. This CDR3 is CASSSSGTNYNEQFF. The CDR3, as DNA: TGTGCCAGCAGTTCCTCCGGGACCAACTACAATGAGCAGTTCTTC. The complete variable domain, with remaining parts taken from reference TRBV28 and TRBJ2-1, reads DVKVTQSSRYLVKRTGEKVFLECVQDMDHENMFWYRQDPGLGLRLIYFSYDVKMKEKGDIPEGYSVSREKKERFSLILESASTNQTSMYLCASSSSGTNYNEQFFGPGTRLTVL.

This clonotype was picked up many times. The rearrangement uses TRBV30 and TRBJ1-1; 9 bases agree with TRBD1. The CDR3 length is 14 residues. Germline CDR1 and CDR2: GTSNPN and SVGIG (reference sequence). After removal of 3 bases from V and 1 base from J, the junction contained 3 bases not matched to a gene. The CDR3, as DNA: TGTGCCTGGAGGAAGGGACAGGGGAACACTGAAGCTTTCTTT. Encoded protein: CAWRKGQGNTEAFF.

This clonotype has ten or more counts. The chain combines TRBV10-2 with TRBJ2-7; the D is unclear. V was shortened by 4 bases and J by 4 bases, with 17 bases between the two germline ends. Germline V gene data show CDR1 as WSHSY and CDR2 as SAAADI. This CDR3 contains 15 residues. The CDR3: CASSGGTAPRYEQYF. For the CDR3, the DNA is TGCGCCAGCAGTGGAGGAACAGCGCCAAGATACGAGCAGTACTTC.

The V and J genes are TRBV13 and TRBJ2-7, with 11 nucleotides matching TRBD2. Losses at the gene ends were 5 bases for V and 3 bases for J; bases not matched to a gene: 6. Germline CDR1 reads PRHDT; CDR2 reads FYEKMQ (reference sequence). There are 15 residues in the CDR3. The CDR3 DNA reads as TGTGCCAGCAGCCCCGCCGGGACTAGCGGCTACGAGCAGTACTTC. It specifies CASSPAGTSGYEQYF.

This clonotype was counted ten times or more. The chain couples TRBV6-2 or TRBV6-3 to TRBJ1-5; D unclear. The germline CDR1 and CDR2 sequences are MNHEY and SVGEGT. The CDR3 spans 13 residues. The germline V and J ends were trimmed by 5 bases and 4 bases, with 9 bases remaining between them. CDR3 in amino acids: CASSTTRNQPQHF. Written as DNA, the CDR3 is TGTGCCAGCAGTACAACAAGAAATCAGCCCCAGCATTTT.

This clonotype showed up many times. V gene TRBV5-1 combines with J gene TRBJ1-2, with 8 bases matching TRBD1. The CDR3 is 14 residues long. The V and J ends lost 0 bases and 7 bases, in that order; junction bases with no gene match: 5. The germline CDR1 and CDR2 sequences are SGHRS and YFSETQ. The chain's CDR3 is CASSLAQGAGGYTF. CDR3 nucleotides: TGCGCCAGCAGCTTGGCCCAGGGGGCTGGTGGCTACACCTTC. Together with reference TRBV5-1 and TRBJ1-2, the CDR3 gives the full variable domain: KAGVTQTPRYLIKTRGQQVTLSCSPISGHRSVSWYQQTPGQGLQFLFEYFSETQRNKGNFPGRFSGRQFSNSRSEMNVSTLELGDSALYLCASSLAQGAGGYTFGSGTRLTVV.

This clonotype was observed at least ten times. The chain has TRBV2 and TRBJ1-1, with 11 bases that match TRBD1. Germline V CDR1 and CDR2: SNHLY, FYNNEI. The CDR3 extends over 14 amino acids. The trim removed 7 bases at V and 7 bases at J, leaving 8 bases unmatched. As DNA, the CDR3 is TGTGCCAGCATACGGACAGGGGGCGCGGGTGAAGCTTTCTTT. Encoded protein: CASIRTGGAGEAFF.

This clonotype was seen ten or more times. The chain has TRBV27 and TRBJ1-1; D perhaps matches TRBD1 (5 bases). Germline V gives CDR1 MNHEY, CDR2 SMNVEV (reference sequence). Trimming took 4 bases from V and 5 from J, leaving 20 bases between them. The CDR3 totals 16 residues. The CDR3 sequence is CASSWAGWGFDTEAFF. DNA for the CDR3: TGTGCCAGCAGTTGGGCAGGGTGGGGTTTCGATACTGAAGCTTTCTTT.

This clonotype was observed at least ten times. V is TRBV3-1 and J is TRBJ2-7; possibly TRBD1 for D (5 bases). Trimming pared 1 base from V and 7 bases from J, leaving 11 bases between. The CDR3 runs to 13 residues. The germline V gene has CDR1 LGHDT and CDR2 YNNKEL (reference sequence). CDR3 nucleotides: TGTGCCAGCAGCCAAGGCCGATCAGGGGAGCAGTACTTC. Translating gives CASSQGRSGEQYF.

The CDR3 DNA reads as TGTGCCGTACAAAGGGGGGGCTATGGCTACACCTTC. Translating gives CAVQRGGYGYTF. The rearrangement joins TRBV7-9 to TRBJ1-2; perhaps TRBD1 as D (6 bases). This CDR3 has 12 residues. CDR1 SEHNR and CDR2 FQNEAQ come from the germline V gene (reference sequence). Trimming cost V 11 bases and J 4 bases, with 14 bases left between them.

The chain couples TRBV24-1 to TRBJ2-7, with 8 bases aligning to TRBD1. V gave up 11 bases and J gave up 6 bases; unmatched junction bases: 14. CDR3 length: 14 residues. The germline V gene encodes CDR1 KGHDR and CDR2 SFDVKD. The CDR3 sequence is CASRRTGIAGEQYF. Written as DNA, the CDR3 is TGTGCCAGCAGACGGACAGGGATAGCTGGCGAGCAGTACTTC.

This clonotype was seen ten or more times. The V and J genes are TRBV20-1 and TRBJ1-5; D possibly corresponds to TRBD1 (6 bases). The CDR3 has 14 residues. The V and J ends lost 3 bases and 0 bases respectively, with 9 bases between them. Germline V gives CDR1 DFQATT, CDR2 SNEGSKA (reference sequence). The CDR3 loop is CSASRGHSNQPQHF. The CDR3, as DNA: TGCAGTGCTAGCAGGGGCCATAGCAATCAGCCCCAGCATTTT.

The chain carries TRBV6-4 and TRBJ1-2; D possibly corresponds to TRBD1 (5 bases). Trimming removed 8 bases from V and 3 bases from J, with 7 bases in between. CDR3 size: 11 residues. CDR1 and CDR2 from the germline V gene are MRHNA and SNTAGT. In DNA form, the CDR3 reads TGTGCCAGCTTAGGGGACTATGGCTACACCTTC. Amino acid sequence: CASLGDYGYTF.

This clonotype has ten or more counts. This sequence joins TRBV15 and TRBJ1-1; no firm D call. Trimming cost V 3 bases and J 0 bases, with 5 bases left between them. The germline gives CDR1 LNHNV, CDR2 YYDKDF (reference sequence). This CDR3 has 13 amino acids. DNA for the CDR3: TGTGCCACCAGCAGCCAGGTGAACACTGAAGCTTTCTTT. Translating it yields CATSSQVNTEAFF.

The rearrangement uses TRBV11-2 and TRBJ1-2, with D unresolved. CDR1 SGHAT and CDR2 FQNNGV come from the germline V gene. V lost 3 bases and J 7 bases, leaving 9 bases between the germline ends. The CDR3 has 12 amino acids. The CDR3 loop reads CASSFSSVGYTF. CDR3 nucleotides: TGTGCCAGCAGCTTCTCTTCGGTTGGCTACACCTTC.

The genes are TRBV6-2 or TRBV6-3 and TRBJ2-7, with 7 bases fitting TRBD1. The CDR3 length is 16 residues. The germline V gene encodes CDR1 MNHEY and CDR2 SVGEGT. Germline trimming cut 2 bases from V and 5 bases from J; bases unmatched to any gene: 12. The CDR3 region has the DNA TGTGCCAGCAGTTACCTAACCCAGACAGGGCGCCACGAGCAGTACTTC. The encoded protein is CASSYLTQTGRHEQYF.

This chain connects TRBV6-1 to TRBJ1-1; tentative D call: TRBD1 (6 bases). Germline-derived CDR1 and CDR2 are MNHNS and SASEGT. V was pared by 6 bases and J by 1 base, with 15 bases between. CDR3 length equals 15 residues. Here the CDR3 reads CASRDRRTSNTEAFF. The CDR3 DNA follows: TGTGCCAGCAGAGACAGGAGAACTTCGAACACTGAAGCTTTCTTT.

This clonotype appeared many times. The chain couples TRBV12-3 or TRBV12-4 to TRBJ1-6; possibly TRBD1 for D (5 bases). This CDR3 has 16 amino acids. With 5 bases removed from V and 6 bases from J, the gap between germline ends came to 17 bases. CDR3 nucleotide sequence: TGTGCCAGCAGTCGGGACTTCCTAGGAGGTAATTCACCCCTCCACTTT. Its protein is CASSRDFLGGNSPLHF.

This clonotype appeared a few times. V and J are TRBV6-1 and TRBJ1-1; D not certain. Trimming took 1 base from V and 1 from J, leaving 7 bases between them. Germline V gives CDR1 MNHNS, CDR2 SASEGT. CDR3 length: 14 amino acids. The CDR3 DNA reads TGTGCCAGCAGTGAAGTAACAACGAACACTGAAGCTTTCTTT. Translation: CASSEVTTNTEAFF.

The sample holds many counts of this clonotype. This chain links TRBV7-9 with TRBJ1-1, with TRBD1 matching over 9 bases. CDR1 is SEHNR, CDR2 FQNEAQ, per germline (reference sequence). The CDR3 has 15 amino acids. V lost 8 bases to trimming and J lost 4 bases; unmatched junction nucleotides: 11. CDR3 in amino acids: CASRTPGTGFTEAFF. In DNA, the CDR3 is TGTGCCAGCCGAACCCCCGGGACAGGGTTCACTGAAGCTTTCTTT.

This clonotype was detected ten times or more. This chain joins TRBV20-1 and TRBJ2-5; 9 nucleotides align to TRBD2. CDR1 and CDR2 (germline): DFQATT, SNEGSKA (reference sequence). Losses at the gene ends were 4 bases for V and 4 bases for J; bases not matched to a gene: 7. The length of the CDR3 is 14 residues. CDR3 bases: TGCAGTGCTATTGGGACTAGCTCGATAGAGACCCAGTACTTC. Amino acids: CSAIGTSSIETQYF.

There are a few counts of this clonotype. This rearrangement joins TRBV3-1 to TRBJ1-2; D is uncertain. V shed 0 bases and J shed 6 bases, with 11 bases lying between them. Germline V lookup: CDR1 LGHDT, CDR2 YNNKEL (reference sequence). The CDR3 is made up of 14 amino acids. DNA of the CDR3: TGTGCCAGCAGCCAAGATTTGGCTGCGGATGGCTACACCTTC. This encodes CASSQDLAADGYTF.